This is a list of T cell receptor beta chains from one sample in a study of blood T cell repertoires in COVID-19. Libraries were prepared by immunoSEQ multiplex PCR; TCRdb keeps only in-frame clonotypes and omits some of them. The table lists 70,000 to 90,000 clones, around 80% of them singletons. Sequencing used peripheral blood. These receptors all stem from a woman of 80 years or more with acute or convalescent COVID-19. Both conserved end residues are part of each CDR3. The order of the fields is CDR3 length, D gene, clone size, V gene, J gene, CDR3 DNA, CDR3 protein. D genes are given only for firm matches. A row's size may be missing; if present it is once, few, many or a size class.

17	TRBD1	.	TRBV7-9	TRBJ2-6	TGTGCCAGCAGCGCCGGGACAGGGTTTTCCGGGGCCAACGTCCTGACTTTC	CASSAGTGFSGANVLTF
16	TRBD1	.	TRBV3-1/TRBV3-2	TRBJ1-6	TGTGCCAGCAGCCAAGCTGTCAGCGGGACAGGAACACCCCTCCACTTT	CASSQAVSGTGTPLHF
16	.	.	TRBV5-1	TRBJ2-7	TGCGCCAGCAGCCCGGGGGACCAAACACTTTCTGACGAGCAGTACTTC	CASSPGDQTLSDEQYF
16	TRBD2	.	TRBV2	TRBJ2-3	TGTGCCAGCAGCGCGTCACTAGCGGGAGGGAGAGATACGCAGTATTTT	CASSASLAGGRDTQYF
14	.	.	TRBV2	TRBJ1-4	TGTGCCAGCAGTGAACAGATAGCGAATGAAAAACTGTTTTTT	CASSEQIANEKLFF
16	TRBD1	.	TRBV7-2	TRBJ1-3	TGTGCCAGCAGCTTAAGTCCGGGACAGGGGTACAACACCATATATTTT	CASSLSPGQGYNTIYF
14	TRBD1	few	TRBV3-1/TRBV3-2	TRBJ2-7	TGTGCCAGCAGCTACGGGACAGGGTTCTACGAGCAGTACTTC	CASSYGTGFYEQYF
15	.	.	TRBV19	TRBJ2-3	TGTGCCAGTAGTAGTTCCGGGACTTTCACAGATACGCAGTATTTT	CASSSSGTFTDTQYF
16	TRBD1	.	TRBV4-1	TRBJ1-5	TGCGCCAGCAGCCAGGGACAGGGTAGGAGCAATCAGCCCCAGCATTTT	CASSQGQGRSNQPQHF
13	TRBD1	.	TRBV6-5	TRBJ2-7	TGTGCCAGCAGACAGGGGGTAGACTACGAGCAGTACTTC	CASRQGVDYEQYF
12	TRBD2	.	TRBV5-1	TRBJ2-7	TGCGCCAGTAGAGACCCGGGGGGCGAGCAGTACTTC	CASRDPGGEQYF
16	.	.	TRBV28	TRBJ1-2	TGTGCCAGCAGTCGCCGACAGTATATTTCTAACTATGGCTACACCTTC	CASSRRQYISNYGYTF
12	.	few	TRBV25-1	TRBJ2-1	TGTGCCAGCAGTTCGGTTCACAATGAGCAGTTCTTC	CASSSVHNEQFF
14	TRBD2	.	TRBV10-3	TRBJ2-5	TGTGCCATCTCCGGGACTAGCGAATCGGAGACCCAGTACTTC	CAISGTSESETQYF
15	TRBD1	.	TRBV11-2	TRBJ1-4	TGTGCCAGCAGTAAAGACAGGGCCAAAGGTGAAAAACTGTTTTTT	CASSKDRAKGEKLFF
16	.	.	TRBV6-1	TRBJ2-3	TGTGCCAGCAGTGCGCGACAGGGGAGGGGTACAGATACGCAGTATTTT	CASSARQGRGTDTQYF
13	TRBD1	.	TRBV5-1	TRBJ2-7	TGCGCCAGCAGTACAGGGGGAACCTACGAGCAGTACTTC	CASSTGGTYEQYF
16	.	few	TRBV24-1	TRBJ2-6	TGTGCCACCAGTGACCAACAGGGTGATGGGGCCAACGTCCTGACTTTC	CATSDQQGDGANVLTF
16	TRBD1	.	TRBV27	TRBJ2-6	TGTGCCAGCAGTGACAGGGTCAACTCTGGGGCCAACGTCCTGACTTTC	CASSDRVNSGANVLTF
14	.	.	TRBV3-1/TRBV3-2	TRBJ1-6	TGTGCCAGCAGCCAGGCAGGGAATAATTCACCCCTCCACTTT	CASSQAGNNSPLHF
16	.	.	TRBV11-1	TRBJ2-7	TGTGCCAGCAGCTTTTTCCCGGAGAGTAGCTCCTACGAGCAGTACTTC	CASSFFPESSSYEQYF
13	TRBD2	once	TRBV28	TRBJ2-1	TGTGCCAGCAGTTTGCGGGAGGGCTATGAGCAGTTCTTC	CASSLREGYEQFF
14	.	.	TRBV19	TRBJ2-2	TGTGCCAGTAGTACCTACACAGGTTCTGGGGAGCTGTTTTTT	CASSTYTGSGELFF
12	.	.	TRBV7-2	TRBJ1-2	TGTGCCAGCAGCTCTTCCAGGGGTGGCTACACCTTC	CASSSSRGGYTF
13	.	.	TRBV7-8	TRBJ1-2	TGTGCCAGCAGCTTAGGGACAAACTATGGCTACACCTTC	CASSLGTNYGYTF
19	.	few	TRBV7-9	TRBJ1-3	TGTGCCAGCAGCTTTTATAACGTGGTGACAGGACCATCTGGAAACACCATATATTTT	CASSFYNVVTGPSGNTIYF
19	TRBD2	once	TRBV3-1/TRBV3-2	TRBJ2-3	TGTGCCAGCAGCCAAGAGGAGGCTAGCGGGGGGGCCCCTCCAGATACGCAGTATTTT	CASSQEEASGGAPPDTQYF
11	TRBD1	once	TRBV29-1	TRBJ2-1	TGCAGCCCCATGACAGGGTATCAGCAGTTCTTC	CSPMTGYQQFF
16	TRBD1	.	TRBV5-1	TRBJ2-3	TGCGCCAGCAGCCTACCCGGGACAGGGTATTCAGATACGCAGTATTTT	CASSLPGTGYSDTQYF
16	.	few	TRBV4-1	TRBJ2-7	TGCGCCAGCAGCCTACCAGTGAGCGGACAGCGTGGGGAGCAGTACTTC	CASSLPVSGQRGEQYF
15	.	.	TRBV28	TRBJ2-3	TGTGCCAGCAGTTCACTGACCGGGTCTACAGATACGCAGTATTTT	CASSSLTGSTDTQYF
13	.	.	TRBV28	TRBJ1-4	TGTGCCACCATACGGGGGGATAATGAAAAACTGTTTTTT	CATIRGDNEKLFF
16	.	.	TRBV28	TRBJ1-3	TGTGCCAGCAGTCCGGGCGGGGTCACCTCTGGAAACACCATATATTTT	CASSPGGVTSGNTIYF
16	TRBD2	.	TRBV3-1/TRBV3-2	TRBJ2-7	TGTGCCAGCAGCCAAGGTGGACTAGCGGGAAACAACGAGCAGTACTTC	CASSQGGLAGNNEQYF
15	.	.	TRBV10-1	TRBJ1-3	TGCGCCAGCAGTGAGGGACAGATTCCTGGAAACACCATATATTTT	CASSEGQIPGNTIYF
15	.	.	TRBV10-3	TRBJ2-3	TGTGCCATCAGTGAGTGGGGGGGCCCCACAGATACGCAGTATTTT	CAISEWGGPTDTQYF
14	TRBD1	.	TRBV5-4	TRBJ1-1	TGTGCCAGCAGCTTACAGGGGGCTTACACTGAAGCTTTCTTT	CASSLQGAYTEAFF
16	.	.	TRBV11-3	TRBJ2-1	TGTGCCAGCAGCTTAGAGGGCGGGTTAACGACGAATGAGCAGTTCTTC	CASSLEGGLTTNEQFF
13	.	.	TRBV10-1	TRBJ2-7	TGCGCCAGCAACCGGGACTCAGGTTACGAGCAGTACTTC	CASNRDSGYEQYF
13	.	.	TRBV6-1	TRBJ1-1	TGTGCCAGCAGTGATATCTTGAACACTGAAGCTTTCTTT	CASSDILNTEAFF
15	TRBD1	.	TRBV6-1	TRBJ1-6	TGTGCCAGCAGTGAGCTGGGACAGGGCTCAACACCCCTCCACTTT	CASSELGQGSTPLHF
13	.	few	TRBV3-1/TRBV3-2	TRBJ1-5	TGTGCCAGCAGCCTGACAGAGGATCAGCCCCAGCATTTT	CASSLTEDQPQHF
14	TRBD1	.	TRBV3-1/TRBV3-2	TRBJ1-2	TGTGCCAGCAGCCAAGGGGGACAGAGCTATGGCTACACCTTC	CASSQGGQSYGYTF
15	.	.	TRBV5-4	TRBJ2-3	TGTGCCAGCAGCCGGGAGAGCGGGAGCACAGATACGCAGTATTTT	CASSRESGSTDTQYF
15	TRBD1	.	TRBV19	TRBJ2-2	TGTGCCAGTAGTGCGTCGACAGGGAGAACCGGGGAGCTGTTTTTT	CASSASTGRTGELFF
17	TRBD1	few	TRBV28	TRBJ1-5	TGTGCCAGCCGGTTGGACAGGATGGGGATCGGAAATCAGCCCCAGCATTTT	CASRLDRMGIGNQPQHF
16	.	.	TRBV7-2	TRBJ2-7	TGTGCCAGCAGCGAGTCAGCGGGCTTGGGGGGCTACGAGCAGTACTTC	CASSESAGLGGYEQYF
17	TRBD1	.	TRBV7-2	TRBJ1-2	TGTGCCAGCAGCTCCTCCCGGCCGGGACAGGGGGCGGGAGGCTACACCTTC	CASSSSRPGQGAGGYTF